These T cell receptor beta chains were read from a single sample in a study of T cells in Graves' hyperthyroidism and ophthalmopathy. TCRdb re-analysed the multiplex PCR reads in MiXCR, keeping a single row per CDR3 protein. Here the sample spans hundreds of thousands of distinct CDR3 sequences, approximately 15% being singletons. Specimen: blood. The receptor source for this set is a woman between 50 and 59 years old with Graves' ophthalmopathy. Each CDR3 is given with its conserved first and last residue. D genes are given only for firm matches. Where a row states a size, it is once, few, many or the class of an expanded clone; other rows omit it.

CDR3 length	D gene	J gene	clone size	V gene	CDR3 DNA	CDR3 protein
15	TRBD2	TRBJ2-3	NA	TRBV28	TGTGCCAGCCTGGAAGCGGGAGAGTTCACAGATACGCAGTATTTT	CASLEAGEFTDTQYF
15	TRBD2	TRBJ2-1	many	TRBV7-2	TGTGCCAGCAGCTTAGAACTAGCGGGAAGTTTGGAGCAGTTCTTC	CASSLELAGSLEQFF
16	TRBD2	TRBJ2-1	NA	TRBV19	TGTGCCAGTAACCCCCCCGGGATAGCGGGGTACAATGAGCAGTTCTTC	CASNPPGIAGYNEQFF
18	TRBD2	TRBJ2-1	many	TRBV6-2/TRBV6-3	TGTGCCAGCAGTCCGGGACTAGCGGAGGGGGGACCTTACAATGAGCAGTTCTTC	CASSPGLAEGGPYNEQFF
14	NA	TRBJ2-5	many	TRBV20-1	TGCAGTGCGCCCGTGGGTACACGACAAGAGACCCAGTACTTC	CSAPVGTRQETQYF
16	NA	TRBJ2-3	few	TRBV28	TGTGCCAGCAGTTCCCCTACTAGCCACGGGGTATATACGCAGTATTTT	CASSSPTSHGVYTQYF
14	TRBD1	TRBJ1-4	NA	TRBV7-9	TGTGCCAGCAGCGCGGACAGGCGACGTGAAAAACTGTTTTTT	CASSADRRREKLFF
18	TRBD2	TRBJ2-1	few	TRBV18	TGTGCCAGCTCACCACTTCCCCGACTAGCGGGGCCCTGGAATGAGCAGTTCTTC	CASSPLPRLAGPWNEQFF
17	TRBD1	TRBJ1-2	many	TRBV24-1	TGTGCCACCAGTGATTTCCGCGGACAGGGCGGTAACTATGGCTACACCTTC	CATSDFRGQGGNYGYTF
15	TRBD1	TRBJ2-2	NA	TRBV28	TGTGCCAGCAGAGACCGGGACAGGGGGGCCGGGGAGCTGTTTTTT	CASRDRDRGAGELFF
12	NA	TRBJ1-1	many	TRBV7-2	TGTGCCAGCAGCCCTCCAAGCAGGGAAGCTTTCTTT	CASSPPSREAFF
16	NA	TRBJ2-3	few	TRBV28	TGTGCCAGCAGTTTCGGGCTAGCGCCTGGAGAAGATACGCAGTATTTT	CASSFGLAPGEDTQYF
14	NA	TRBJ2-7	medium-sized	TRBV20-1	TGCAGTGCTAGCATCCCGGGACAAGACTACGAGCAGTACTTC	CSASIPGQDYEQYF
14	TRBD1	TRBJ1-2	many	TRBV9	TGTGCCAGCAGCCCCCGACAGGGGGTGGGTGGCTACACCTTC	CASSPRQGVGGYTF
12	TRBD1	TRBJ2-5	NA	TRBV12-3/TRBV12-4	TGTGCCAGCCAGACAGGGGGGAAAACCCAGTACTTC	CASQTGGKTQYF
15	NA	TRBJ2-3	many	TRBV29-1	TGCAGCGTTGGCCCAAGACTAGTTCGCACAGATACGCAGTATTTT	CSVGPRLVRTDTQYF